Shown below are 5 T cell receptor beta chains from a single sample sequenced in a study of blood T cells in healthy people across ages. PCR was performed a second time for roughly 7 to 12 cycles using a sample-barcoded 5' primer and a J-beta primer mix. TCRdb reanalysed the 5' RACE reads using MiXCR and keeps one entry per CDR3 protein. The sample has just under 750,000 distinct CDR3 sequences, 22% seen once. Material for sequencing was blood. The receptor source for this set is a man between 65 and 80 years old in good health.

The V gene is TRBV20-1, the J gene TRBJ1-4; 10 nucleotides match TRBD1. This CDR3 has 17 amino acids. The germline V gene has CDR1 DFQATT and CDR2 SNEGSKA (reference sequence). V lost 5 bases, J lost 8 bases, and 17 bases stayed unmatched. CDR3 in amino acids: CSAQVGQGSGSGEKLFF. CDR3 DNA sequence: TGCAGTGCTCAAGTGGGACAGGGGAGTGGATCTGGGGAAAAACTGTTTTTT.

At least ten counts were recorded for this clonotype. The chain combines TRBV3-1 with TRBJ2-2; D is possibly TRBD1 or TRBD2 (5 bases each). Germline V gene lookup returns CDR1 LGHDT and CDR2 YNNKEL (reference sequence). The CDR3 spans 14 residues. V lost 4 bases, J lost 6 bases, and 12 bases lay in between. The CDR3 nucleotides read TGTGCCAGCAGCCTAGGGACGGTGGCCGGGGAGCTGTTTTTT. Its protein is CASSLGTVAGELFF.

V usage is TRBV20-1 and J usage is TRBJ2-7, with 7 bases lining up with TRBD2. The CDR3 has 14 amino acids. Germline CDR1 reads DFQATT; CDR2 reads SNEGSKA (reference sequence). The ends lost 6 bases at V and 2 bases at J; junction bases unmatched: 10. The CDR3 spells CSAFPRDYAYEQYF. In nucleotides, the CDR3 is TGCAGTGCCTTCCCTCGGGACTACGCCTACGAGCAGTACTTC.

This chain connects TRBV5-1 to TRBJ2-5; 7 bases are a match to TRBD1. The V and J ends lost 4 bases and 1 base, in that order; junction bases with no gene match: 7. CDR3 length: 15 residues. Germline CDR1 reads SGHRS; CDR2 reads YFSETQ. Here the CDR3 DNA reads TGCGCCAGCAGCATGACCGGGACAGTCCAAGAGACCCAGTACTTC. It specifies CASSMTGTVQETQYF.

This clonotype was seen more than once but under ten times. V and J are TRBV3-1 and TRBJ2-4; no reliable D call. This CDR3 region has 16 residues. Germline V gives CDR1 LGHDT, CDR2 YNNKEL (reference sequence). V shed 1 base and J shed 0 bases, with 10 bases lying between them. The CDR3 sequence: CASSQVTGLAKNIQYF. CDR3 nucleotides: TGTGCCAGCAGCCAAGTGACTGGTCTAGCCAAAAACATTCAGTACTTC.